The 21 T cell receptor beta chains reported below all come from one sample, sequenced in a study of multiple sclerosis patients with progressive multifocal leukoencephalopathy. Time point specified: before natalizumab initiation. Sequenced by immunoSEQ multiplex PCR; TCRdb stores in-frame clones only, minus some. The data hold 25,000 to 30,000 clones, with more than 70% observed a single time. The material sequenced was PBMCs. These receptors were collected from a human donor with multiple sclerosis.

This chain connects TRBV7-9 to TRBJ2-3; D ambiguous. This CDR3 is 14 amino acids long. Per the germline V gene, CDR1 is SEHNR and CDR2 is FQNEAQ (reference sequence). Trimming shortened V by 1 base and J by 4 bases, and 9 bases separated the two germline ends. CDR3 DNA sequence: TGTGCCAGCAGCTTAGATTCCAGGCCAGATACGCAGTATTTT. This sequence encodes CASSLDSRPDTQYF.

The chain couples TRBV28 to TRBJ1-5; D is ambiguous. Trimming took 5 bases from V and 3 from J, leaving 8 bases between them. Germline V gives CDR1 MDHEN, CDR2 SYDVKM. CDR3 length equals 13 residues. CDR3 region: CASSRAANQPQHF. The CDR3 nucleotides are TGTGCCAGCAGTCGGGCAGCCAATCAGCCCCAGCATTTT.

The rearrangement joins TRBV5-4 to TRBJ1-2; D gene ambiguous. V was clipped by 5 bases and J by 7 bases, with 12 bases between them. Germline V lookup: CDR1 SGHNT, CDR2 YYREEE (reference sequence). The CDR3 runs to 12 residues. In DNA form, the CDR3 reads TGTGCCAGCAGTCCCGGGTCGTCTGGCTACACCTTC. As protein: CASSPGSSGYTF.

In its sample, this clone was seen a few times. The chain carries TRBV10-3 and TRBJ1-5; D gene unclear. Germline CDR1 is ENHRY and CDR2 is SYGVKD. The CDR3 totals 14 residues. With 4 bases removed from V and 0 bases from J, the gap between germline ends came to 7 bases. The CDR3 nucleotides are TGTGCCATCAGTGCGTACTATAGCAATCAGCCCCAGCATTTT. Translation: CAISAYYSNQPQHF.

This chain uses TRBV7-6 with TRBJ1-1; D perhaps matches TRBD1 (5 bases). CDR3 length: 13 residues. Germline V gene data show CDR1 as SGHVS and CDR2 as FNYEAQ. The V end was cut by 3 bases, the J end by 5 bases, with 10 bases between. The CDR3 DNA follows: TGTGCCAGCAGCTTGGGACCACGGACTGAAGCTTTCTTT. Translation: CASSLGPRTEAFF.

This sequence joins TRBV5-1 and TRBJ2-1; 8 bases map to TRBD2. The V and J ends lost 2 bases and 5 bases, in that order; junction bases with no gene match: 6. The CDR3 loop spans 15 amino acids. Germline V gives CDR1 SGHRS, CDR2 YFSETQ. The CDR3 DNA follows: TGCGCCAGCAGCTTCGGTCTAGCGGGCGACAATGAGCAGTTCTTC. It specifies CASSFGLAGDNEQFF.

The chain couples TRBV6-1 to TRBJ1-5; the match to TRBD1 covers 7 bases. CDR1 and CDR2 (germline): MNHNS, SASEGT. The CDR3 runs to 13 residues. V dropped 7 bases and J dropped 7; count of bases not matched to a gene: 7. CDR3 region: CASNAGGSQPQHF. The CDR3, as DNA: TGTGCCAGCAATGCAGGGGGTTCACAGCCCCAGCATTTT.

The rearrangement joins TRBV6-4 to TRBJ2-3; either TRBD1 or TRBD2 may fit D (6 bases each). Trimming took 0 bases from V and 4 from J, leaving 11 bases between them. This CDR3 is built from 15 residues. The germline V gene encodes CDR1 MRHNA and CDR2 SNTAGT. The CDR3 reads CASSDSNREADTQYF. Here the CDR3 DNA reads TGTGCCAGCAGTGACTCGAACAGGGAGGCAGATACGCAGTATTTT.

V usage is TRBV4-1 and J usage is TRBJ1-6; 7 bases agree with TRBD1. After removal of 0 bases from V and 2 bases from J, the junction contained 4 bases not matched to a gene. The length of the CDR3 is 17 residues. CDR1 and CDR2 from the germline V gene are MGHRA and YSYEKL. CDR3 region: CASSQEGGRTYNSPLHF. CDR3 bases: TGCGCCAGCAGCCAAGAAGGGGGCAGGACCTATAATTCACCCCTCCACTTT.

The chain employs TRBV27 and TRBJ1-5; TRBD1 agrees at 7 bases. Germline trimming cut 6 bases from V and 0 bases from J; bases unmatched to any gene: 11. Germline lookup yields CDR1 MNHEY and CDR2 SMNVEV (reference sequence). The CDR3 is 17 amino acids. The CDR3 protein is CASRQDRAFYSNQPQHF. For the CDR3, the DNA is TGTGCCAGCAGGCAAGACAGGGCCTTCTATAGCAATCAGCCCCAGCATTTT.

CDR3 sequence reads: CASSPDRADGYTF. CDR3 nucleotides: TGTGCCAGCTCACCAGACAGGGCGGATGGCTACACCTTC. The chain joins TRBV18 to TRBJ1-2, with TRBD1 identical over 7 bases. V dropped 2 bases and J dropped 6; count of bases not matched to a gene: 3. The CDR3 spans 13 residues. Germline V CDR1 and CDR2: KGHSH, LQKENI.

CDR3 protein: CASSVRGEATDTQYF. The CDR3 DNA is TGTGCCAGCAGTGTGAGGGGGGAGGCCACAGATACGCAGTATTTT. The V and J genes are TRBV6-4 and TRBJ2-3; D may correspond to TRBD1 or TRBD2 (6 bases each). V gave up 4 bases and J gave up 2 bases, with 13 bases separating them. The CDR3 runs 15 residues. The V gene's germline CDR1 is MRHNA and CDR2 SNTAGT.

J is TRBJ1-6 and V is TRBV7-9, with a possible D match to TRBD1 (5 bases). The CDR3 has 15 amino acids. Trimming removed 1 base from V and 10 bases from J, with 14 bases in between. Germline assignment: CDR1 SEHNR and CDR2 FQNEAQ (reference sequence). This chain's CDR3 is CASSLVDGGWSPLHF. Here the CDR3 DNA reads TGTGCCAGCAGCTTAGTTGACGGGGGGTGGTCACCCCTCCACTTT.

The V and J genes are TRBV5-6 and TRBJ2-3, with TRBD2 matching over 12 bases. The CDR3 is 18 amino acids. From germline, CDR1 is SGHDT and CDR2 YYEEEE. V lost 0 bases to trimming and J lost 4 bases; unmatched junction nucleotides: 9. DNA for the CDR3: TGTGCCAGCAGCTTGGCTAGCGGGGGGGCCTATTTTTCAGATACGCAGTATTTT. Translated: CASSLASGGAYFSDTQYF. The complete variable domain, with remaining parts taken from reference TRBV5-6 and TRBJ2-3, reads DAGVTQSPTHLIKTRGQQVTLRCSPKSGHDTVSWYQQALGQGPQFIFQYYEEEERQRGNFPDRFSGHQFPNYSSELNVNALLLGDSALYLCASSLASGGAYFSDTQYFGPGTRLTVL.

The chain combines TRBV4-1 with TRBJ1-1; 8 bases map to TRBD1. J lost 4 bases, V lost 0 bases, and 7 bases had no gene match. This CDR3 is built from 16 residues. Germline lookup yields CDR1 MGHRA and CDR2 YSYEKL. CDR3: CASSQDTGGLVTEAFF. CDR3 bases: TGCGCCAGCAGCCAAGATACAGGGGGATTAGTCACTGAAGCTTTCTTT.

The chain joins TRBV10-1 to TRBJ2-3, with D uncertain. The germline V and J ends were trimmed by 8 bases and 1 base, with 7 bases remaining between them. This CDR3 has 12 amino acids. Germline CDR1 is WNHNN and CDR2 is SYGVQD (reference sequence). The chain's CDR3 is CASGKGTDTQYF. The CDR3 DNA reads as TGCGCCAGCGGCAAGGGCACAGATACGCAGTATTTT.

The table lists this clone with a count of one. This chain connects TRBV28 to TRBJ1-2, with TRBD1 identical over 9 bases. The CDR3 spans 14 residues. V was clipped by 8 bases and J by 4 bases; unmatched bases: 8. CDR1 is MDHEN and CDR2 is SYDVKM in the germline V gene. The CDR3 DNA reads as TGTGCCAGCCTCCTCCGGGACAGGGCCTATGGCTACACCTTC. It codes for CASLLRDRAYGYTF.

The chain is built from TRBV6-5 and TRBJ1-2; 9 positions match TRBD1. The CDR3 is made up of 15 amino acids. CDR1 and CDR2 (germline): MNHEY, SVGAGI. The J segment lost 3 bases and the V segment lost 5 bases, leaving 7 bases of the junction unmatched. CDR3 DNA: TGTGCCAGCAGTCCGGGACAGGGCCTTTACTATGGCTACACCTTC. Protein product: CASSPGQGLYYGYTF.

This chain joins TRBV19 and TRBJ2-7; 7 nucleotides align to TRBD1. The CDR3 contains 15 residues. Germline loops: CDR1 LNHDA, CDR2 SQIVND (reference sequence). V lost 5 bases and J lost 3; bases outside the gene matches: 10. The CDR3 here is CASSPSPTGSYEQYF. The CDR3 region has the DNA TGTGCCAGTAGTCCTTCCCCGACAGGGAGCTACGAGCAGTACTTC. Looking up the rest from reference TRBV19 and TRBJ2-7 gives the full variable domain: DGGITQSPKYLFRKEGQNVTLSCEQNLNHDAMYWYRQDPGQGLRLIYYSQIVNDFQKGDIAEGYSVSREKKESFPLTVTSAQKNPTAFYLCASSPSPTGSYEQYFGPGTRLTVT.

The DNA for the CDR3 is TGTGCCAGCAGTGTCGAGACAGGGGGGGTCAATGAGCAGTTCTTC. Translated, it gives CASSVETGGVNEQFF. V and J are TRBV6-4 and TRBJ2-1; TRBD1 aligns across 9 bases. The V segment lost 4 bases and the J segment 6 bases; nucleotides outside the gene matches: 7. From germline, CDR1 is MRHNA and CDR2 SNTAGT. CDR3 length: 15 amino acids.

This clone was observed a few times. The V call is TRBV7-2, the J call TRBJ2-7; 9 nucleotides line up with TRBD2. The V and J ends lost 5 bases and 6 bases, in that order; junction bases with no gene match: 8. CDR1 SGHTA and CDR2 FQGNSA come from the germline V gene. The CDR3 spans 14 residues. CDR3 coding DNA: TGTGCCAGCAGCCCGGTTAGCGGGGGTGGCGAGCAGTACTTC. Translated, it gives CASSPVSGGGEQYF.